There are a few counts of the clone carrying this TCR beta chain. The CDR3 runs to 13 residues. V lost 4 bases to trimming and J lost 2 bases, with 8 bases between them. The germline gives CDR1 SGHTA, CDR2 FQGNSA. These data come from a study of blood T cell repertoires in COVID-19. Study information: COVID-19 samples from acute and convalescent phases originated in the United States, Italy and Spain. Nucleic acid was either cDNA or gDNA, and it came from T cells, B-cell-depleted T cells, or PBMCs.

The authors' processing: Amplified reference gene primers provided the basis for estimating nucleated cell counts. The repertoire was sequenced with immunoSEQ multiplex PCR; TCRdb's copy has only in-frame clones and lacks some. V and J calls and clone size are copied from that table; D and trimming were computed from the DNA. Of some 80,000 clones in the sample, about three quarters are singletons; the top ten hold 9.5% to 10%. This sequence originates from a human donor in a cohort sampled during active COVID-19. The chain links TRBV7-2 to TRBJ1-1; perhaps TRBD1 as D (5 bases). The specimen sequenced was peripheral blood. CDR3 sequence reads: CASSSGHNTEAFF. DNA of the CDR3: TGTGCCAGCAGCTCAGGGCATAACACTGAAGCTTTCTTT.